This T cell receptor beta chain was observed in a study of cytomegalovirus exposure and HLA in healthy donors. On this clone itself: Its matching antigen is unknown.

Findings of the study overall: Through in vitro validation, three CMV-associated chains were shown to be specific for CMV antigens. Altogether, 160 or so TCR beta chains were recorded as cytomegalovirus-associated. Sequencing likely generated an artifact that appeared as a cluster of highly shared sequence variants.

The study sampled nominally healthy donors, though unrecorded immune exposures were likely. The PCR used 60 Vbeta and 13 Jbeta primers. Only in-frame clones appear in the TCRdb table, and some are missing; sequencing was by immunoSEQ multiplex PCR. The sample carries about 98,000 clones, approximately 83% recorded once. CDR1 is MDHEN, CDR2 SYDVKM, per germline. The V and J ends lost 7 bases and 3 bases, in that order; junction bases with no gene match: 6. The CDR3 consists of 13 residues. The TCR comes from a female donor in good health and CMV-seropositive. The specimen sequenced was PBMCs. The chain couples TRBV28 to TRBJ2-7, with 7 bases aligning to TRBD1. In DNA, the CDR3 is TGTGCCAGCATTAACAGGGGATACTACGAGCAGTACTTC. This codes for CASINRGYYEQYF.